Each of the 16 T cell receptor beta chains below was sequenced from the same sample in a study of T cells in Graves' hyperthyroidism and ophthalmopathy. Amplification of TCR beta CDR3 regions was performed using RNA transcripts as template. HTBI primers were the set used in a first-round RT-PCR of the TCR CDR3. TCRdb re-called the multiplex PCR reads with MiXCR, one entry per CDR3 protein. The repertoire holds roughly 57,000 distinct CDR3 sequences, with under 70% as singletons. Sequenced material: blood. The receptors come from a woman in her fifties or sixties with Graves' ophthalmopathy.

The J gene is TRBJ2-1, the V gene TRBV11-2; TRBD1 or TRBD2 may be the D gene (5 bases each). Germline loops: CDR1 SGHAT, CDR2 FQNNGV. With 5 bases removed from V and 9 bases from J, the gap between germline ends came to 14 bases. CDR3 length: 13 residues. The CDR3 sequence is CASSTRRGSEQFF. The CDR3 DNA reads as TGTGCCAGCAGCACCCGCCGGGGCTCTGAGCAGTTCTTC.

This clonotype was counted at least ten times. This rearrangement joins TRBV5-1 to TRBJ1-6; D gene ambiguous. V lost 1 base, J lost 7 bases, and 15 bases lay in between. The CDR3 spans 16 residues. CDR1 is SGHRS, CDR2 YFSETQ, per germline. The CDR3 protein is CASSLWSEPTNSPLHF. CDR3 DNA: TGCGCCAGCAGCTTGTGGTCAGAACCGACCAATTCACCCCTCCACTTT.

The chain recombines TRBV20-1 with TRBJ1-6; TRBD1 is a possible D gene (6 bases). The germline V gene has CDR1 DFQATT and CDR2 SNEGSKA (reference sequence). The ends were cut back, 3 bases at V and 13 bases at J, with 13 bases in the middle. The CDR3 spans 12 residues. The CDR3 DNA follows: TGCAGTGCTAGCAGGGGAGGAGGGCCCCTCCACTTT. Encoded protein: CSASRGGGPLHF.

The rearrangement joins TRBV7-9 to TRBJ2-3; TRBD1 matches at 9 bases. Germline V CDR1 and CDR2: SEHNR, FQNEAQ (reference sequence). V lost 0 bases, J lost 3 bases, and 1 base stayed unmatched. The CDR3 contains 15 residues. The CDR3 DNA follows: TGTGCCAGCAGCTTAGCGGGGACAGGGACAGATACGCAGTATTTT. Protein sequence: CASSLAGTGTDTQYF. Complete variable domain (other parts from reference TRBV7-9 and TRBJ2-3): DTGVSQNPRHKITKRGQNVTFRCDPISEHNRLYWYRQTLGQGPEFLTYFQNEAQLEKSRLLSDRFSAERPKGSFSTLEIQRTEQGDSAMYLCASSLAGTGTDTQYFGPGTRLTVL.

V is TRBV12-3 or TRBV12-4 and J is TRBJ2-5; 10 bases line up with TRBD1. V was pared by 3 bases and J by 4 bases, with 8 bases of the junction left unmatched. The CDR3 spans 16 residues. CDR3: CASSLSGTGEGETQYF. The DNA of the CDR3 is TGTGCCAGCAGTTTGTCCGGGACAGGGGAGGGAGAGACCCAGTACTTC.

This clonotype has only one observation. The germline gene is not matched at one end of the junction; a read error may be the cause. The CDR3, as DNA: TGTGCCAGCAGTTTGATCTCTAGCGGTCCTAGCTCCTACAATGGGCAGTTCTTC. Its protein is CASSLISSGPSSYNGQFF. The chain combines TRBV27 with TRBJ2-1; 7 nucleotides line up with TRBD2. This CDR3 is 18 amino acids long. From germline, CDR1 is MNHEY and CDR2 SMNVEV (reference sequence).

Comment on this clonotype: An end of the junction does not agree with germline; a read error may underlie this. The rearrangement joins TRBV3-1 to TRBJ2-7; the D gene is possibly TRBD2 (7 bases). This CDR3 spans 14 amino acids. CDR1 is LGHDT and CDR2 is YNNKEL in the germline V gene (reference sequence). The CDR3 bases are TGCGCCAGCAGCCCGGGGGGCAGGGGCCACGAGCGGTACTTC. Translation gives CASSPGGRGHERYF.

This clonotype was seen repeatedly, ten times or more. V and J are TRBV7-9 and TRBJ2-1; 10 positions agree with TRBD1. The CDR3 is 17 residues long. From germline, CDR1 is SEHNR and CDR2 FQNEAQ (reference sequence). V gave up 5 bases and J gave up 4 bases; unmatched junction bases: 11. CDR3 residues: CASSPPTDRGNYNEQFF. CDR3 in DNA: TGTGCCAGCAGCCCACCCACGGACAGGGGGAATTACAATGAGCAGTTCTTC.

The V call is TRBV2, the J call TRBJ1-1; D remains unclear. From germline, CDR1 is SNHLY and CDR2 FYNNEI. CDR3 length: 13 amino acids. With 7 bases removed from V and 3 bases from J, the gap between germline ends came to 12 bases. Written as DNA, the CDR3 is TGTGCCAGCACACGGTTGGAGGACACTGAAGCTTTCTTT. This encodes CASTRLEDTEAFF.

This clonotype was seen more than once but under ten times. The chain joins TRBV24-1 to TRBJ2-2; 9 nucleotides agree with TRBD1. The CDR3 runs 13 residues. Unmatched junction bases numbered 4, after V lost 8 bases and J lost 7 bases. The germline CDR1 and CDR2 sequences are KGHDR and SFDVKD. The CDR3, as DNA: TGTGCCACCAAGGACAGGGGATTCGGGGAGCTGTTTTTT. Its translation is CATKDRGFGELFF.

The chain is built from TRBV27 and TRBJ2-5; possible D gene TRBD2, 7 bases. The CDR3 has 14 amino acids. Looked up from germline, CDR1 is MNHEY and CDR2 is SMNVEV (reference sequence). With 2 bases removed from V and 5 bases from J, the gap between germline ends came to 12 bases. The chain's CDR3 is CASSLRGARETQYF. The CDR3 DNA follows: TGTGCCAGCAGTTTACGGGGGGCGAGGGAGACCCAGTACTTC.

The sample holds many counts of this clonotype. The chain uses TRBV10-3 and TRBJ2-7, with 9 bases identical to TRBD1. The germline CDR1 and CDR2 sequences are ENHRY and SYGVKD. V was pared by 3 bases and J by 7 bases, with 10 bases of the junction left unmatched. This CDR3 has 15 amino acids. The CDR3 DNA reads as TGTGCCATCAGTGAAGGGACAGGGATGCCTGGAGAGCAGTACTTC. This gives the protein CAISEGTGMPGEQYF.

Remarks on this clonotype: No conserved phenylalanine or tryptophan ends this CDR3, so it is likely a read error. It is unclear where the CDR3 begins or ends on the DNA, so no DNA is shown, and the CDR3 is as TCRdb lists it. The rearrangement joins TRBV7-9 to TRBJ2-1. The CDR3 has 9 residues if both end residues are counted. Germline CDR1 SEHNR, CDR2 FQNEAQ (reference sequence). The CDR3 protein is CASRWEVGS.

The chain couples TRBV6-1 to TRBJ1-3; maybe TRBD1 (5 bases). The length of the CDR3 is 12 residues. Germline CDR1 and CDR2: MNHNS and SASEGT. V was clipped by 6 bases and J by 10 bases, with 13 bases between them. As DNA, the CDR3 is TGTGCCAGCAGAGGCTTTGGACAAACCATATATTTT. Translation gives CASRGFGQTIYF.

This clonotype was seen many times. V and J are TRBV12-3 or TRBV12-4 and TRBJ1-1; unclear D gene. The V and J ends lost 6 bases and 1 base respectively, with 12 bases between them. CDR3 length: 14 amino acids. This chain's CDR3 is CASSPTRQNTEAFF. As DNA, the CDR3 is TGTGCCAGCAGCCCAACGAGGCAGAACACTGAAGCTTTCTTT.

Ten or more counts support this clonotype. The rearrangement links TRBV7-3 to TRBJ2-5; TRBD1 aligns across 7 bases. There are 13 residues in the CDR3. The germline V gene encodes CDR1 SGHTA and CDR2 FQGTGA. The V and J ends lost 4 bases and 2 bases, in that order; junction bases with no gene match: 1. DNA of the CDR3: TGTGCCAGCAGCTCGGGACAGCAAGAGACCCAGTACTTC. It is translated as CASSSGQQETQYF.